One sample yielded the 15 T cell receptor beta chains listed below, sequenced in a study of T cell repertoires in cytomegalovirus infection. The antigens for these receptors are not known. TCRdb analysed the reads with MiXCR anew, one entry per CDR3 protein. The table lists roughly 120,000 distinct CDR3 sequences, over 9.5% of them singletons. Sequences were obtained from PBMCs, sequenced either directly or after in vitro stimulation (not recorded which). All receptors derive from a human donor in good health (CMV status not recorded). Some clones in this sample may be carry-over from other donors' samples.

This clonotype was recorded many times. This chain connects TRBV20-1 to TRBJ2-1; D is perhaps TRBD2 (6 bases). The CDR3 spans 14 residues. Looked up from germline, CDR1 is DFQATT and CDR2 is SNEGSKA (reference sequence). The ends were cut back, 6 bases at V and 7 bases at J, with 19 bases in the middle. CDR3 residues: CSARRGGTMNEQFF. Here the CDR3 DNA reads TGCAGTGCCAGACGGGGAGGAACAATGAATGAGCAGTTCTTC.

This clonotype occurred many times. The chain combines TRBV7-9 with TRBJ2-5; D remains unclear. Germline-derived CDR1 and CDR2 are SEHNR and FQNEAQ (reference sequence). The ends were cut back, 5 bases at V and 2 bases at J, with 12 bases in the middle. The CDR3 contains 14 residues. The CDR3 DNA is TGTGCCAGCAGCCAGCAGAGTACTCAAGAGACCCAGTACTTC. This translates into CASSQQSTQETQYF.

This clonotype appeared many times. The chain carries TRBV19 and TRBJ2-1; D not resolved. The CDR3 has 14 residues. The V end was cut by 6 bases, the J end by 6 bases, with 15 bases between. The V gene's germline CDR1 is LNHDA and CDR2 SQIVND (reference sequence). CDR3 protein: CASSSGIRINEQFF. CDR3 nucleotides: TGTGCCAGTAGCAGTGGTATTAGAATCAATGAGCAGTTCTTC. The whole variable domain, remainder taken from reference TRBV19 and TRBJ2-1, is DGGITQSPKYLFRKEGQNVTLSCEQNLNHDAMYWYRQDPGQGLRLIYYSQIVNDFQKGDIAEGYSVSREKKESFPLTVTSAQKNPTAFYLCASSSGIRINEQFFGPGTRLTVL.

This clonotype was found many times. The chain uses TRBV2 and TRBJ1-2, with D unresolved. The germline V gene encodes CDR1 SNHLY and CDR2 FYNNEI. Deletions cut 2 bases from V and 6 bases from J, with 13 bases between. This CDR3 spans 14 amino acids. The CDR3 coding sequence is TGTGCCAGCAGTGAACAGGCTTCATCTCATGGCTACACCTTC. Amino acids: CASSEQASSHGYTF. Full variable domain (missing parts from reference TRBV2 and TRBJ1-2): EPEVTQTPSHQVTQMGQEVILRCVPISNHLYFYWYRQILGQKVEFLVSFYNNEISEKSEIFDDQFSVERPDGSNFTLKIRSTKLEDSAMYFCASSEQASSHGYTFGSGTRLTVV.

There are many counts of this clonotype. This chain joins TRBV4-3 and TRBJ2-3; D assignment may be TRBD1 or TRBD2 (5 bases each). This CDR3 spans 16 amino acids. Germline V lookup: CDR1 LGHNA, CDR2 YSLEER. V was trimmed by 4 bases and J by 5 bases, leaving 19 bases between them. CDR3 protein: CASSPEGRTSGDTQYF. Written as DNA, the CDR3 is TGCGCCAGCAGCCCAGAGGGACGGACCTCAGGAGATACGCAGTATTTT.

This clonotype was seen a few times. The chain uses TRBV24-1 and TRBJ2-1, with 7 bases lining up with TRBD2. The CDR3 length is 16 residues. Looked up from germline, CDR1 is KGHDR and CDR2 is SFDVKD. The V and J ends lost 2 bases and 5 bases, in that order; junction bases with no gene match: 8. The CDR3 DNA is TGTGCCACCAGTGATTGGGCGGGGGTAAATGACAATGAGCAGTTCTTC. Translating gives CATSDWAGVNDNEQFF.

The genes are TRBV14 and TRBJ2-5; 10 bases are shared with TRBD2. Germline CDR1 SGHDN, CDR2 FVKESK. Trimming cost V 4 bases and J 1 base; bases outside gene matches: 3. CDR3 length equals 15 residues. The CDR3 bases are TGTGCCAGCAGCCTTAGGACTAGCGGCCAAGAGACCCAGTACTTC. Encoded protein: CASSLRTSGQETQYF.

This clonotype showed up just a few times. V gene TRBV5-4 combines with J gene TRBJ2-7; 8 positions match TRBD2. With V trimmed by 5 bases and J by 2 bases, 9 bases remained unmatched. The CDR3 contains 15 residues. CDR1 and CDR2 from the germline V gene are SGHNT and YYREEE (reference sequence). CDR3 in DNA: TGTGCCAGCAGTGGGGCTAGCGGGCTTCCCTACGAGCAGTACTTC. This translates into CASSGASGLPYEQYF.

The chain carries TRBV12-5 and TRBJ2-1, with a possible D match to TRBD2 (5 bases). V was shortened by 0 bases and J by 9 bases, with 18 bases between the two germline ends. Germline CDR1 is LGHNT and CDR2 is FRNRAP. This CDR3 contains 16 residues. CDR3 DNA: TGTGCTAGTGGTTTGGTAGTAAGCGGCAGGAGCGGTGAGCAGTTCTTC. Translating it yields CASGLVVSGRSGEQFF. The full variable domain, rest sourced from reference TRBV12-5 and TRBJ2-1, is DARVTQTPRHKVTEMGQEVTMRCQPILGHNTVFWYRQTMMQGLELLAYFRNRAPLDDSGMPKDRFSAEMPDATLATLKIQPSEPRDSAVYFCASGLVVSGRSGEQFFGPGTRLTVL.

This chain links TRBV28 with TRBJ1-4, with D maybe TRBD1 (6 bases). The germline V and J ends were trimmed by 6 bases and 4 bases, with 15 bases remaining between them. The V gene's germline CDR1 is MDHEN and CDR2 SYDVKM. CDR3 length: 15 amino acids. This CDR3 reads CASRVTGLDNEKLFF. As DNA, the CDR3 is TGTGCCAGCAGAGTCACAGGGCTAGATAATGAAAAACTGTTTTTT.

Many counts were recorded for this clonotype. DNA of the CDR3: TGTGCCAGCAGTTCCTCCGGGACATTGAACACTGAAGCTTTCTTT. Residues: CASSSSGTLNTEAFF. V is TRBV28 and J is TRBJ1-1; perhaps TRBD1 as D (6 bases). The V end lost 4 bases, the J end lost 0 bases, and 12 bases lay between the germline ends. The CDR3 extends over 15 amino acids. CDR1 is MDHEN, CDR2 SYDVKM, per germline.

The sample holds a few counts of this clonotype. The gene calls are TRBV28 and TRBJ2-7; possible D gene TRBD1, 6 bases. The CDR3 runs to 15 residues. V lost 7 bases to trimming and J lost 3 bases, with 19 bases between them. CDR1 is MDHEN, CDR2 SYDVKM, per germline. CDR3 in DNA: TGTGCCAGCACCCCTTTAGGACAGAGGAACTACGAGCAGTACTTC. It codes for CASTPLGQRNYEQYF.

This clonotype was observed at least ten times. This sequence joins TRBV7-6 and TRBJ1-3; D gene uncertain. Looked up from germline, CDR1 is SGHVS and CDR2 is FNYEAQ. CDR3 length equals 15 residues. The CDR3 nucleotides are TGTGCAAGCCGAGAGGGAGGGCTAACTGGAAACACCATATATTTT. Translating gives CASREGGLTGNTIYF.

This clonotype has just a few counts. The rearrangement joins TRBV5-6 to TRBJ2-2, with D possibly TRBD1 on 6 matching bases. Trimming took off 0 bases at V and 6 bases at J, with 12 bases between the two ends. The CDR3 is made up of 15 amino acids. Germline CDR1 SGHDT, CDR2 YYEEEE. CDR3 DNA: TGTGCCAGCAGCTTGGTTACAGGGATAGCCGGGGAGCTGTTTTTT. Protein: CASSLVTGIAGELFF.

The chain couples TRBV2 to TRBJ2-2; D is perhaps TRBD2 (5 bases). The CDR3 has 14 amino acids. Germline V gene data show CDR1 as SNHLY and CDR2 as FYNNEI. Trimming took 8 bases from V and 3 from J, leaving 13 bases between them. CDR3 coding DNA: TGTGCCAGCCAGCGAGGGCCTCACACCGGGGAGCTGTTTTTT. It translates to CASQRGPHTGELFF. The full variable domain, its missing parts supplied by reference TRBV2 and TRBJ2-2, is EPEVTQTPSHQVTQMGQEVILRCVPISNHLYFYWYRQILGQKVEFLVSFYNNEISEKSEIFDDQFSVERPDGSNFTLKIRSTKLEDSAMYFCASQRGPHTGELFFGEGSRLTVL.